Below are 19 T cell receptor beta chains sequenced from a single sample in a study of post-analysis software for immune sequencing data. Study-level points and caveats: There were roughly 5 TRBV segments more frequent in patients than controls, and TRBV5-6, TRBV5-1 and TRBV20-1 were among them.

Antigen specificity for these receptors is unknown. Unique molecular identifiers had been added to the TCR beta cDNA libraries. TCRdb called the PCR reads again in MiXCR, with one record for every CDR3 protein. The sample gives some 700,000 distinct CDR3 sequences, approximately 60% of which show up once; approximately 10% is in the top ten. Sequencing used blood. The source of these receptors is a girl aged 2-10 years with multiple sclerosis.

Comments on this clonotype: Relative to the germline gene, one junction end is altered; a read error may explain this. V gene TRBV29-1 combines with J gene TRBJ2-5; D is undetermined. Germline V gives CDR1 SQVTM, CDR2 ANQGSEA. The CDR3 loop spans 13 amino acids. The CDR3 reads CSVEPVGTETQDF. CDR3 bases: TGCAGCGTTGAACCTGTGGGAACAGAGACCCAGGACTTC.

The chain couples TRBV5-5 to TRBJ2-7, with D maybe TRBD2 (6 bases). Germline-derived CDR1 and CDR2 are SGHKS and YYEKEE (reference sequence). The CDR3 is 15 amino acids. V was cut by 4 bases and J by 6 bases, with 20 bases left in between. The DNA of the CDR3 is TGTGCCAGCAGCCCGGGGGACCCTCGATACGGCGAGCAGTACTTC. It translates to CASSPGDPRYGEQYF.

There are a few counts of this clonotype. The V gene is TRBV25-1, the J gene TRBJ2-7; no reliable D call. Near its end, the DNA agrees better with TRBJ2-5, so the J call may be wrong. The CDR3 is made up of 15 amino acids. Germline V gives CDR1 MGHDK, CDR2 SYGVNS. The CDR3 DNA reads TGTGCCAGCAGTGCCCACGGTCGAGAGCAAGAGACCCAGTACTTC. Translated, it gives CASSAHGREQETQYF.

This chain joins TRBV4-2 and TRBJ2-3; a weak D match, TRBD1 (7 bases). The CDR3 consists of 18 residues. Germline CDR1 reads LGHNA; CDR2 reads YNFKEQ. V lost 0 bases and J 4 bases, leaving 20 bases between the germline ends. The CDR3 sequence: CASSQDRRSDREADTQYF. CDR3 bases: TGTGCCAGCAGCCAAGATCGAAGGTCTGACAGGGAGGCAGATACGCAGTATTTT.

The V gene is TRBV25-1, the J gene TRBJ2-1; D ambiguous. The CDR3 loop spans 16 amino acids. V lost 5 bases and J lost 0, with 14 bases in between. Germline V gene sequence: CDR1 MGHDK, CDR2 SYGVNS. For the CDR3, the DNA is TGTGCCAGCAGTAAGTCGGACGGAAGCTCCTACAATGAGCAGTTCTTC. Translation: CASSKSDGSSYNEQFF.

CDR3 nucleotide sequence: TGCGCCAGCAGCCCGGAGGTCTCCAGACTCACAGATACGCAGTATTTT. It translates to CASSPEVSRLTDTQYF. The chain joins TRBV5-1 to TRBJ2-3; D is possibly TRBD2 (5 bases). The CDR3 loop spans 16 amino acids. CDR1 and CDR2 from the germline V gene are SGHRS and YFSETQ. Trimming stripped 4 bases from V and 2 bases from J, with 17 bases between.

The chain carries TRBV20-1 and TRBJ2-5; 13 bases map to TRBD2. The DNA end favors TRBJ2-7, so the J call may be wrong. CDR1 DFQATT and CDR2 SNEGSKA come from the germline V gene (reference sequence). The CDR3 is 21 residues long. The chain's CDR3 is CSAKLNDLLAGGAGPSDEQYF. The CDR3 DNA follows: TGCAGTGCTAAACTAAACGACCTACTAGCGGGAGGGGCCGGTCCTTCCGACGAGCAGTACTTC.

The gene calls are TRBV20-1 and TRBJ2-5; TRBD1 matches at 9 bases. Germline CDR1 reads DFQATT; CDR2 reads SNEGSKA (reference sequence). V shed 3 bases and J 5 bases; nucleotides not matched to a gene: 4. CDR3 size: 13 residues. Written as DNA, the CDR3 is TGCAGTGCTAGGGACAGGGGAACGGAGACCCAGTACTTC. Translating gives CSARDRGTETQYF.

This chain links TRBV7-2 with TRBJ2-3, with TRBD1 matching 8 bases. This CDR3 region has 14 residues. The J segment lost 7 bases and the V segment lost 2 bases, leaving 5 bases of the junction unmatched. The germline V gene encodes CDR1 SGHTA and CDR2 FQGNSA. Written as DNA, the CDR3 is TGTGCCAGCAGCTTAATCCAGGGGGCGAATACGCAGTATTTT. Its protein is CASSLIQGANTQYF.

J is TRBJ2-3 and V is TRBV5-5; D is perhaps TRBD1 (7 bases). The germline V gene has CDR1 SGHKS and CDR2 YYEKEE (reference sequence). V was clipped by 7 bases and J by 5 bases, with 17 bases between them. The CDR3 sequence is 14 residues long. This CDR3 is CASPGQGGIDTQYF. CDR3 coding DNA: TGTGCCAGCCCCGGCCAGGGGGGTATAGATACGCAGTATTTT.

CDR3 DNA sequence: TGTGCCAGCGCCGAGGCATGGGGCAATGAGCAGTTCTTC. Its translation is CASAEAWGNEQFF. This rearrangement joins TRBV6-2 or TRBV6-3 to TRBJ2-1, with D unclear. The length of the CDR3 is 13 residues. The germline V gene encodes CDR1 MNHEY and CDR2 SVGEGT. Trimming removed 8 bases from V and 6 bases from J, with 14 bases in between.

This clonotype was seen many times. This chain uses TRBV7-2 with TRBJ2-1, with D perhaps matching TRBD1 (6 bases). Looked up from germline, CDR1 is SGHTA and CDR2 is FQGNSA. The CDR3 runs to 12 residues. Between the trimmed V and J ends, which lost 3 bases and 7 bases, there was a span of 7 bases. The CDR3 region has the DNA TGTGCCAGCAGCTTCCAGGGGAATGAGCAGTTCTTC. This codes for CASSFQGNEQFF.

V is TRBV6-6 and J is TRBJ2-5, with TRBD2 matching over 8 bases. Germline V gene lookup returns CDR1 MNHNY and CDR2 SVGAGI (reference sequence). The CDR3 is 15 residues long. V was clipped by 6 bases and J by 3 bases; unmatched bases: 9. CDR3 amino acids: CASSSHRGGKETQYF. CDR3 bases: TGTGCCAGCAGCTCCCACCGGGGGGGAAAAGAGACCCAGTACTTC.

V usage is TRBV29-1 and J usage is TRBJ1-1; D is perhaps TRBD1 (5 bases). CDR1 and CDR2 from the germline V gene are SQVTM and ANQGSEA. The V and J ends lost 7 bases and 3 bases respectively, with 12 bases between them. The CDR3 runs to 12 residues. The CDR3 loop is CSAEGRDTEAFF. The CDR3 nucleotides are TGCAGCGCCGAAGGCAGGGACACTGAAGCTTTCTTT. The complete variable domain, with remaining parts taken from reference TRBV29-1 and TRBJ1-1, reads SAVISQKPSRDICQRGTSLTIQCQVDSQVTMMFWYRQQPGQSLTLIATANQGSEATYESGFVIDKFPISRPNLTFSTLTVSNMSPEDSSIYLCSAEGRDTEAFFGQGTRLTVV.

A few counts support this clonotype. The rearrangement links TRBV6-1 to TRBJ2-3; 10 nucleotides agree with TRBD2. CDR1 is MNHNS, CDR2 SASEGT, per germline. Trimming took 7 bases from V and 6 from J; bases not matched to a gene: 10. The CDR3 extends over 15 amino acids. The CDR3 nucleotides are TGTGCCAGCACCGAAGTAGCGGGGGGCGGTGATACGCAGTATTTT. This codes for CASTEVAGGGDTQYF.

The chain recombines TRBV6-2 or TRBV6-3 with TRBJ1-1, with unresolved D. The CDR3 is made up of 14 amino acids. Trimming removed 0 bases from V and 1 base from J, with 6 bases in between. Germline CDR1 is MNHEY and CDR2 is SVGEGT. The CDR3 loop is CASSYSSRNTEAFF. CDR3 sequence (DNA): TGTGCCAGCAGTTACTCGAGCAGGAACACTGAAGCTTTCTTT.

This sequence joins TRBV15 and TRBJ2-1, with 9 bases aligning to TRBD2. The V and J ends lost 0 bases and 3 bases, in that order; junction bases with no gene match: 12. The germline CDR1 and CDR2 sequences are LNHNV and YYDKDF (reference sequence). This CDR3 contains 19 residues. Written as DNA, the CDR3 is TGTGCCACCAGCAGAGAGAGGGCTGGACTAGCGACCCACTACAATGAGCAGTTCTTC. Translated, it gives CATSRERAGLATHYNEQFF.

This chain links TRBV6-6 with TRBJ1-3; possibly TRBD1 for D (6 bases). The CDR3 has 15 residues. Germline V CDR1 and CDR2: MNHNY, SVGAGI (reference sequence). Trimming pared 6 bases from V and 0 bases from J, leaving 12 bases between. DNA for the CDR3: TGTGCCAGCAGATCACACAGGGCCTCTGGAAACACCATATATTTT. It specifies CASRSHRASGNTIYF.

This chain joins TRBV20-1 and TRBJ2-1; D may be TRBD2 (5 bases). Trimming removed 6 bases from V and 0 bases from J, with 12 bases in between. Germline V gene sequence: CDR1 DFQATT, CDR2 SNEGSKA (reference sequence). This CDR3 has 14 residues. The CDR3 nucleotides read TGCAGTGCGGCCGGACTGGTCTCCTACAATGAGCAGTTCTTC. Translation gives CSAAGLVSYNEQFF.